Below, 28 T cell receptor beta chains from the same sample are listed, as sequenced in a study of blood T cells in healthy people across ages. For the second PCR, which ran for roughly 6 to 12 cycles, a sample-barcoded 5' primer and a J-beta primer mix were used. TCRdb reprocessed the 5' RACE reads via MiXCR and lists one record per CDR3 protein. The table shows more than 1,400,000 distinct CDR3 sequences, with around two fifths occurring only once. The sequenced sample was blood. These receptors all come from a young woman in good health.

This clonotype has only a few counts. This chain links TRBV12-3 or TRBV12-4 with TRBJ1-2, with 7 positions matching TRBD1. The CDR3 is made up of 14 amino acids. J lost 5 bases, V lost 3 bases, and 6 bases had no gene match. The CDR3 DNA is TGTGCCAGCAGTTTCGAGGGGGCAGCGTATGGCTACACCTTC. This codes for CASSFEGAAYGYTF.

This chain joins TRBV12-3 or TRBV12-4 and TRBJ1-5; TRBD1 agrees at 11 bases. The CDR3 is made up of 14 amino acids. V lost 6 bases and J lost 6; bases outside the gene matches: 4. The CDR3 reads CASRSGTGGQPQHF. Here the CDR3 DNA reads TGTGCCAGCAGGTCCGGGACAGGGGGTCAGCCCCAGCATTTT.

This clonotype was seen more than once but under ten times. The chain couples TRBV5-1 to TRBJ2-5, with 7 nucleotides matching TRBD1. This CDR3 contains 15 residues. The germline gives CDR1 SGHRS, CDR2 YFSETQ. J gave up 5 bases and V 0 bases, and 7 bases lay outside the gene matches. The CDR3 DNA sequence: TGCGCCAGCAGCTTGGGCGACAGGGCAGGGGAGACCCAGTACTTC. This sequence encodes CASSLGDRAGETQYF.

This clonotype was recorded at least ten times. The V call is TRBV6-6, the J call TRBJ2-3; 9 bases align to TRBD2. Germline V lookup: CDR1 MNHNY, CDR2 SVGAGI (reference sequence). CDR3 length: 15 residues. The junction had 1 base not matched to a gene; V was cut back by 2 bases and J by 1 base. The CDR3 DNA sequence: TGTGCCAGCAGTTACAAGCGGGGGGGCACAGATACGCAGTATTTT. This sequence encodes CASSYKRGGTDTQYF.

In its sample, this clonotype was seen a few times. V is TRBV6-2 or TRBV6-3 and J is TRBJ2-7; 10 bases line up with TRBD1. V trimming: 4 bases; J trimming: 4 bases; junction bases outside the gene matches: 10. The CDR3 covers 16 residues. Germline CDR1 is MNHEY and CDR2 is SVGEGT. CDR3 in DNA: TGTGCCAGCAGTTCCGGGACAGGGGTCACCGGTTACGAGCAGTACTTC. The encoded protein is CASSSGTGVTGYEQYF.

V gene TRBV4-2 combines with J gene TRBJ2-3; 10 nucleotides line up with TRBD2. CDR1 and CDR2 (germline): LGHNA, YNFKEQ. The CDR3 is 18 amino acids. V dropped 0 bases and J dropped 2; count of bases not matched to a gene: 8. CDR3 protein: CASSQDVRGTSDTDTQYF. CDR3 sequence (DNA): TGTGCCAGCAGCCAAGATGTTAGGGGGACTAGCGACACAGATACGCAGTATTTT.

This clonotype was seen only a few times. J is TRBJ2-1 and V is TRBV20-1, with 10 bases aligning to TRBD2. J lost 5 bases, V lost 6 bases, and 7 bases had no gene match. The germline V gene encodes CDR1 DFQATT and CDR2 SNEGSKA (reference sequence). The CDR3 is 14 residues long. CDR3 region: CSAPLAGVNNEQFF. CDR3 in DNA: TGCAGTGCGCCCCTAGCGGGAGTCAACAATGAGCAGTTCTTC.

V and J are TRBV3-1 and TRBJ2-3; the match to TRBD2 covers 7 bases. Trimming removed 6 bases from V and 2 bases from J; junction bases left unmatched: 14. This CDR3 has 17 amino acids. Germline CDR1 is LGHDT and CDR2 is YNNKEL (reference sequence). CDR3 bases: TGTGCCAGCAGTTCGTTTCCTCCTAGCGGACCCACAGATACGCAGTATTTT. Translated: CASSSFPPSGPTDTQYF.

This chain links TRBV30 with TRBJ2-5; 10 bases are shared with TRBD2. The DNA end favors TRBJ2-7, so the J call may be wrong. This CDR3 is 14 amino acids long. From germline, CDR1 is GTSNPN and CDR2 SVGIG (reference sequence). This CDR3 is CAWSVLAGTYEQYF. Written as DNA, the CDR3 is TGTGCCTGGAGTGTACTAGCGGGAACCTACGAGCAGTACTTC.

The rearrangement uses TRBV7-2 and TRBJ1-6; D is uncertain. Trimming removed 1 base from V and 6 bases from J, with 13 bases in between. The germline V gene encodes CDR1 SGHTA and CDR2 FQGNSA. The CDR3 is made up of 16 amino acids. The CDR3 sequence is CASSLVSTESNSPLHF. The CDR3 DNA reads as TGTGCCAGCAGCTTAGTGTCAACCGAGTCTAATTCACCCCTCCACTTT. Based on the CDR3 plus reference TRBV7-2 and TRBJ1-6, the full variable domain is GAGVSQSPSNKVTEKGKDVELRCDPISGHTALYWYRQSLGQGLEFLIYFQGNSAPDKSGLPSDRFSAERTGGSVSTLTIQRTQQEDSAVYLCASSLVSTESNSPLHFGNGTRLTVT.

Worth noting for this clonotype: An end of the junction does not agree with germline; a read error may underlie this. This sequence joins TRBV6-5 and TRBJ1-5, with D unresolved. CDR1 and CDR2 from the germline V gene are MNHEY and SVGAGI. The CDR3 extends over 14 amino acids. The CDR3 sequence: CAGSYSSSNQPQHF. Here the CDR3 DNA reads TGTGCCGGCAGTTACTCGTCTTCAAATCAGCCCCAGCATTTT.

The chain couples TRBV2 to TRBJ2-1; D remains unclear. With 0 bases removed from V and 10 bases from J, the gap between germline ends came to 16 bases. CDR3 size: 15 residues. The germline V gene encodes CDR1 SNHLY and CDR2 FYNNEI. CDR3 in DNA: TGTGCCAGCAGTGAAGCCCTTGCGCCGGGCCTGGAGCAGTTCTTC. This translates into CASSEALAPGLEQFF.

This clonotype turned up a few times. This chain joins TRBV20-1 and TRBJ1-5; weak D call: TRBD1 (5 bases). The CDR3 spans 15 residues. Trimming stripped 2 bases from V and 0 bases from J, with 11 bases between. The germline gives CDR1 DFQATT, CDR2 SNEGSKA (reference sequence). CDR3 protein: CSARRQPYSNQPQHF. The CDR3 region has the DNA TGCAGTGCTAGAAGACAGCCCTATAGCAATCAGCCCCAGCATTTT.

The chain links TRBV6-6 to TRBJ1-4, with D unclear. V was shortened by 4 bases and J by 11 bases, with 17 bases between the two germline ends. The CDR3 extends over 14 amino acids. The germline gives CDR1 MNHNY, CDR2 SVGAGI (reference sequence). The DNA of the CDR3 is TGTGCCAGCAGTTCCCCCGGGTCCTCGGGGAAACTGTTTTTT. It encodes CASSSPGSSGKLFF.

The rearrangement uses TRBV21-1 and TRBJ2-3; whether TRBD2, the table's D call, matches the DNA was not checked. TRBV21-1 counts as a pseudogene. The CDR3 consists of 19 residues. The CDR3 protein is CASSKYPMKTSGITDTQYF. In DNA form, the CDR3 reads TGTGCCAGCAGCAAATATCCCATGAAGACTAGCGGAATAACAGATACGCAGTATTTT.

This clonotype occurred a few times. The rearrangement joins TRBV5-5 to TRBJ1-1; D possibly corresponds to TRBD1 (5 bases). There are 15 residues in the CDR3. The V end lost 1 base, the J end lost 4 bases, and 14 bases lay between the germline ends. CDR1 and CDR2 (germline): SGHKS, YYEKEE (reference sequence). CDR3 sequence: CASSLYQGSGTEAFF. CDR3 nucleotides: TGTGCCAGCAGCTTGTATCAGGGTTCCGGCACTGAAGCTTTCTTT.

As DNA, the CDR3 is TGTGCCAGCAGCAGGGGAGCGGGGAGATATGATACGCAGTATTTT. The encoded protein is CASSRGAGRYDTQYF. The chain joins TRBV9 to TRBJ2-3, with TRBD2 identical over 7 bases. The CDR3 runs 15 residues. The junction had 11 bases not matched to a gene; V was cut back by 4 bases and J by 6 bases. Germline lookup yields CDR1 SGDLS and CDR2 YYNGEE.

Worth noting for this clonotype: The DNA is omitted, as the CDR3 cannot be located on it reliably, and the CDR3 follows TCRdb's listing. This CDR3 reads CSVVGTGANYGCTF. The chain is built from TRBV29-1 and TRBJ1-2; TRBD1 reflects the table's D call only, with no check against the DNA. CDR1 and CDR2 from the germline V gene are SQVTM and ANQGSEA. Termini included, the CDR3 measures 14 amino acids.

This clonotype was observed a few times. The CDR3 DNA reads as TGCAGTGCTAGCGCTGTGAGGGGAAACTATGGCTACACCTTC. Its protein is CSASAVRGNYGYTF. The chain carries TRBV20-1 and TRBJ1-2, with a possible D match to TRBD1 (5 bases). CDR1 is DFQATT, CDR2 SNEGSKA, per germline (reference sequence). The germline V and J ends were trimmed by 3 bases and 2 bases, with 13 bases remaining between them. The CDR3 extends over 14 amino acids.

This clonotype was seen a handful of times. The CDR3, as DNA: TGCAGTGCTAGAGGAGGAGGAGTCCAAGAGACCCAGTACTTC. This encodes CSARGGGVQETQYF. The chain combines TRBV20-1 with TRBJ2-5; D might be TRBD2 (5 bases). Germline V gene data show CDR1 as DFQATT and CDR2 as SNEGSKA (reference sequence). Trimming pared 1 base from V and 1 base from J, leaving 10 bases between. The CDR3 loop spans 14 amino acids.

The chain combines TRBV18 with TRBJ1-1; no reliable D call. Trimming removed 0 bases from V and 1 base from J, with 15 bases in between. From germline, CDR1 is KGHSH and CDR2 LQKENI. The CDR3 is 17 residues long. The CDR3 DNA follows: TGTGCCAGCTCACCACCGAGTGTCCTGGGGAGGAACACTGAAGCTTTCTTT. It is translated as CASSPPSVLGRNTEAFF. Drawing the rest from reference TRBV18 and TRBJ1-1, the complete variable domain is NAGVMQNPRHLVRRRGQEARLRCSPMKGHSHVYWYRQLPEEGLKFMVYLQKENIIDESGMPKERFSAEFPKEGPSILRIQQVVRGDSAAYFCASSPPSVLGRNTEAFFGQGTRLTVV.

This clonotype has a handful of counts. The chain is built from TRBV25-1 and TRBJ1-1, with D maybe TRBD1 (5 bases). V was cut by 6 bases and J by 0 bases, with 8 bases left in between. Germline V gives CDR1 MGHDK, CDR2 SYGVNS. The CDR3 length is 13 residues. In DNA, the CDR3 is TGTGCCAGCAGGGGGGGGGTGAACACTGAAGCTTTCTTT. As protein: CASRGGVNTEAFF. Looking up the rest from reference TRBV25-1 and TRBJ1-1 gives the full variable domain: EADIYQTPRYLVIGTGKKITLECSQTMGHDKMYWYQQDPGMELHLIHYSYGVNSTEKGDLSSESTVSRIRTEHFPLTLESARPSHTSQYLCASRGGVNTEAFFGQGTRLTVV.

This chain joins TRBV7-6 and TRBJ2-7; perhaps D is TRBD1 or TRBD2 (7 bases each). The J call is uncertain, as TRBJ2-4 better fits the DNA end. The CDR3 is 18 amino acids. In germline, CDR1 is SGHVS, CDR2 FNYEAQ. CDR3 coding DNA: TGTGCCAGCAGCTTAACCCCGTGGGGAGGGGGCTCGGAAAACATTCAGTACTTC. Its protein is CASSLTPWGGGSENIQYF.

The V gene is TRBV7-9, the J gene TRBJ2-5; D gene uncertain. This CDR3 is 13 amino acids long. The V gene's germline CDR1 is SEHNR and CDR2 FQNEAQ (reference sequence). The V end was cut by 5 bases, the J end by 3 bases, with 10 bases between. CDR3 coding DNA: TGTGCCAGCAGCCAAGACCTGAAAGAGACCCAGTACTTC. As protein: CASSQDLKETQYF.

The genes are TRBV27 and TRBJ2-5; no reliable D call. Gene TRBJ2-7 matches the end of the DNA better, so the J call may be wrong. The CDR3 runs 13 residues. Per germline, CDR1 MNHEY and CDR2 SMNVEV (reference sequence). The CDR3 here is CASRQTSTYEQYF. In nucleotides, the CDR3 is TGTGCCAGCAGGCAGACCTCAACCTACGAGCAGTACTTC.

This chain's CDR3 is CASSLSSGGRQYF. CDR3 bases: TGTGCCAGCAGCTTATCTAGCGGGGGACGGCAGTACTTC. The chain couples TRBV7-3 to TRBJ2-7, with 10 nucleotides matching TRBD2. The CDR3 length is 13 residues. Germline trimming cut 2 bases from V and 9 bases from J; bases unmatched to any gene: 4. Looked up from germline, CDR1 is SGHTA and CDR2 is FQGTGA.

The J gene is TRBJ1-1, the V gene TRBV5-1, with D uncertain. The germline V gene encodes CDR1 SGHRS and CDR2 YFSETQ. CDR3 size: 15 residues. The V and J ends lost 4 bases and 0 bases respectively, with 13 bases between them. DNA of the CDR3: TGCGCCAGCAGCGTGTCGGGTTTAATGAACACTGAAGCTTTCTTT. It encodes CASSVSGLMNTEAFF.

This clonotype was seen more than once but under ten times. The chain recombines TRBV4-1 with TRBJ2-3; 10 nucleotides align to TRBD2. J lost 2 bases, V lost 3 bases, and 5 bases had no gene match. The germline V gene encodes CDR1 MGHRA and CDR2 YSYEKL. The CDR3 sequence is 16 residues long. In DNA form, the CDR3 reads TGCGCCAGCAGCCACCTGGGACTAGCGATCACAGATACGCAGTATTTT. It specifies CASSHLGLAITDTQYF.